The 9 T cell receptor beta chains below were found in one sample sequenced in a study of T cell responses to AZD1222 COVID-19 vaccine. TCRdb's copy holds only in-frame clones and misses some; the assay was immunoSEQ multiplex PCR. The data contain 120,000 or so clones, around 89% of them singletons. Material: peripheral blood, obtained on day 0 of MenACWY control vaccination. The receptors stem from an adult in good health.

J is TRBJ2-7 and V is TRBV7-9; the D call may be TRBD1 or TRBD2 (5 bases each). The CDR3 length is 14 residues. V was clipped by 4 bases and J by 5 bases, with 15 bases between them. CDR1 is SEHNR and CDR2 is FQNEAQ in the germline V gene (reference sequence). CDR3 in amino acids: CASSSGAKGHEQYF. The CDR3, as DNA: TGTGCCAGCAGCTCCGGGGCCAAGGGCCACGAGCAGTACTTC.

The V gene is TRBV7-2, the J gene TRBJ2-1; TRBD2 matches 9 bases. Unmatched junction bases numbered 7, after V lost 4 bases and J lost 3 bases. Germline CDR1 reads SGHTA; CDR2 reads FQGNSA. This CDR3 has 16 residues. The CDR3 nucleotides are TGTGCCAGCAGCTCAATAGCGGGAGCCCTCTACAATGAGCAGTTCTTC. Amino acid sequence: CASSSIAGALYNEQFF.

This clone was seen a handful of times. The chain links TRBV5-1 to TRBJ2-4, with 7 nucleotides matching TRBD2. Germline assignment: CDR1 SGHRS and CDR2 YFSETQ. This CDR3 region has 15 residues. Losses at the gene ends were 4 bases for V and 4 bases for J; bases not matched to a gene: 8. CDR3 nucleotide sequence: TGCGCCAGCAGCCCAAGGGAGGGCCCAAAAAACATTCAGTACTTC. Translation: CASSPREGPKNIQYF.

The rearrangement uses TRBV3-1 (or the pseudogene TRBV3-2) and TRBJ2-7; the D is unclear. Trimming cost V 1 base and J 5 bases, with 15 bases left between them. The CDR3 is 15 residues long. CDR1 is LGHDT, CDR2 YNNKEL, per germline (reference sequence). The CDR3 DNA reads TGTGCCAGCAGCCAAGTAAGTATGGCCGTCGACGAGCAGTACTTC. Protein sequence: CASSQVSMAVDEQYF.

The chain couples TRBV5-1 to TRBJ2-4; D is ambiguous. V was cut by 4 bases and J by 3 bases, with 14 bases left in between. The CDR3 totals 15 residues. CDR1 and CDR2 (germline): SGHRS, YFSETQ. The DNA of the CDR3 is TGCGCCAGCAGCCCCGGAGACATAGACAAAAACATTCAGTACTTC. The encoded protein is CASSPGDIDKNIQYF.

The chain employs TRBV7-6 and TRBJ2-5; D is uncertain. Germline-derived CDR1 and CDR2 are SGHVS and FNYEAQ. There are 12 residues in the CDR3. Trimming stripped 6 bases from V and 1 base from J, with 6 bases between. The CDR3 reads CASSIRQETQYF. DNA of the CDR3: TGTGCCAGCAGTATCCGCCAAGAGACCCAGTACTTC.

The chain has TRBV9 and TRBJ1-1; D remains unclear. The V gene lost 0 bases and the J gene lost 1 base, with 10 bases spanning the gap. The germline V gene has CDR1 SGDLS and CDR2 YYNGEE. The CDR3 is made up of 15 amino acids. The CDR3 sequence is CASSVGPLANTEAFF. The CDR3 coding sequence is TGTGCCAGCAGCGTAGGGCCCCTGGCGAACACTGAAGCTTTCTTT.

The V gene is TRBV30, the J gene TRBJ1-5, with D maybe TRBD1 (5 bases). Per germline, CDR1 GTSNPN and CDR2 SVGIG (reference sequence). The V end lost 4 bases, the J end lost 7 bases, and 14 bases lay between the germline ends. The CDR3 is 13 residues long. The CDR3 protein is CAWTLGEGQPQHF. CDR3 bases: TGTGCCTGGACCCTGGGGGAGGGACAGCCCCAGCATTTT.

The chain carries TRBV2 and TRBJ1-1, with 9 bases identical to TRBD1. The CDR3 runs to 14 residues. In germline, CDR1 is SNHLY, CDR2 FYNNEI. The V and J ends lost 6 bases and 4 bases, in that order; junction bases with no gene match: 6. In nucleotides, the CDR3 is TGTGCCAGCAGGGGGGGGACAGGGTCCACTGAAGCTTTCTTT. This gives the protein CASRGGTGSTEAFF.